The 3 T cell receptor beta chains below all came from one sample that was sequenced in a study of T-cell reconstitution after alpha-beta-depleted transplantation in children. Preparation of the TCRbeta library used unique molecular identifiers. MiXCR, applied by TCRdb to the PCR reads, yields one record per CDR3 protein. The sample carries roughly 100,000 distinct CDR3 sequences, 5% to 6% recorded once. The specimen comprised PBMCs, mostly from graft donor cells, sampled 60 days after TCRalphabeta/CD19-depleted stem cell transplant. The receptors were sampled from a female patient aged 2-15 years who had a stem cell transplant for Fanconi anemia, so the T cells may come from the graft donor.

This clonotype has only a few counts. CDR3 sequence: CASSKGLADFNEQFF. The CDR3 coding sequence is TGTGCCAGCAGCAAGGGACTAGCGGACTTCAATGAGCAGTTCTTC. The genes are TRBV7-3 and TRBJ2-1, with 11 bases matching TRBD2. Looked up from germline, CDR1 is SGHTA and CDR2 is FQGTGA. The ends lost 5 bases at V and 6 bases at J; junction bases unmatched: 6. The CDR3 is made up of 15 amino acids.

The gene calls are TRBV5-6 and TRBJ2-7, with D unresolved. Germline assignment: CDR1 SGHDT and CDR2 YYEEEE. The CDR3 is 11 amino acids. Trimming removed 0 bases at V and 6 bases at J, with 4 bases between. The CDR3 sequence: CASSLAAEQYF. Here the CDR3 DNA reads TGTGCCAGCAGCTTGGCGGCCGAGCAGTACTTC.

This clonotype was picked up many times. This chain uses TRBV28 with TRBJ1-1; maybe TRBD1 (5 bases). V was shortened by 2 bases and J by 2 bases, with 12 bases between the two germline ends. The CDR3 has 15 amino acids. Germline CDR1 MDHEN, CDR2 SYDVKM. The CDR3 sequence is CASSLGGRLNTEAFF. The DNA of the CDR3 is TGTGCCAGCAGTTTAGGGGGACGATTAAACACTGAAGCTTTCTTT.